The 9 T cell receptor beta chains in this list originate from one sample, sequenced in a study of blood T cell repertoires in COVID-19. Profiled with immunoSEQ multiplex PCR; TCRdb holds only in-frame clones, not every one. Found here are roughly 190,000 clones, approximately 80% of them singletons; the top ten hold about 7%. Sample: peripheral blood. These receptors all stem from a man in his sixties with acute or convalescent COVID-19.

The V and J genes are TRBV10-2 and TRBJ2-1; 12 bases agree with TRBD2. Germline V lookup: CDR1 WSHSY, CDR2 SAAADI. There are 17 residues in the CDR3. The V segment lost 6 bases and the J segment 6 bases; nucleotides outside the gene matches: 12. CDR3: CASRPPQTSGRPNEQFF. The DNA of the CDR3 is TGCGCCAGCAGGCCGCCCCAGACTAGCGGGAGACCCAATGAGCAGTTCTTC.

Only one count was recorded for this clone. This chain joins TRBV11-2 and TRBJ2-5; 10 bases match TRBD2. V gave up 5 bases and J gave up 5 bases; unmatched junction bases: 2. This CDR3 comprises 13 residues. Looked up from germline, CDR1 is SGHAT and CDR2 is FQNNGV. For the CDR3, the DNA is TGTGCCAGCAGCAAGGGACTAGCGGAGACCCAGTACTTC. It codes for CASSKGLAETQYF.

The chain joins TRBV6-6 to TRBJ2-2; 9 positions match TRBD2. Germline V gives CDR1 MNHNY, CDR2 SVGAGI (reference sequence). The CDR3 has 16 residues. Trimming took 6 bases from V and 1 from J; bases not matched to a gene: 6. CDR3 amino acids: CASRNLAGLNTGELFF. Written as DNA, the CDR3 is TGTGCCAGCAGAAATCTAGCGGGATTGAACACCGGGGAGCTGTTTTTT.

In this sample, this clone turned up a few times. CDR3 residues: CASSLVGSGNYEQYF. In DNA form, the CDR3 reads TGTGCCAGCAGCTTGGTAGGTAGCGGGAATTACGAGCAGTACTTC. The chain employs TRBV5-4 and TRBJ2-7; TRBD2 aligns across 8 bases. Unmatched junction bases numbered 6, after V lost 0 bases and J lost 4 bases. Germline V gene data show CDR1 as SGHNT and CDR2 as YYREEE (reference sequence). This CDR3 contains 15 residues. Using reference TRBV5-4 and TRBJ2-7 for the parts outside the CDR3, the full variable domain is ETGVTQSPTHLIKTRGQQVTLRCSSQSGHNTVSWYQQALGQGPQFIFQYYREEENGRGNFPPRFSGLQFPNYSSELNVNALELDDSALYLCASSLVGSGNYEQYFGPGTRLTVT.

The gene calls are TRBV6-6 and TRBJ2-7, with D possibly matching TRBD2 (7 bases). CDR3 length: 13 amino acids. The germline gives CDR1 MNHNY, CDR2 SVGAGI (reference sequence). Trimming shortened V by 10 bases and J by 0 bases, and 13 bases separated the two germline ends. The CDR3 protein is CATRGGSSYEQYF. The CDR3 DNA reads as TGTGCCACAAGGGGGGGGAGCTCCTACGAGCAGTACTTC.

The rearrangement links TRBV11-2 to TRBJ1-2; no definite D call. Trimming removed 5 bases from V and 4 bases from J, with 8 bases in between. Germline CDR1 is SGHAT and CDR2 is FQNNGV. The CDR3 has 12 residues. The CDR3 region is CASSNQIYGYTF. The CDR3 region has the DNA TGTGCCAGCAGCAATCAAATCTATGGCTACACCTTC.

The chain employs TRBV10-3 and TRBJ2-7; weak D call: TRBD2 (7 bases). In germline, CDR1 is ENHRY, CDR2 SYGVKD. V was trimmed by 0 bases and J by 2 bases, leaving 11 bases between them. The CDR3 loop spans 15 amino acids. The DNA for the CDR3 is TGTGCCATCAGTGAGTCGGGGGGGCGCACCTACGAGCAGTACTTC. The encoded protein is CAISESGGRTYEQYF.

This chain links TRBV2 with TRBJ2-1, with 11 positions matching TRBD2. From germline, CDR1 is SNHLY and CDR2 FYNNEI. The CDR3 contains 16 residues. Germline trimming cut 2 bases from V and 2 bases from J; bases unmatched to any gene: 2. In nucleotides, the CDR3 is TGTGCCAGCAGTGAAACTAGCGGGGGAACCTACAATGAGCAGTTCTTC. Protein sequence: CASSETSGGTYNEQFF.

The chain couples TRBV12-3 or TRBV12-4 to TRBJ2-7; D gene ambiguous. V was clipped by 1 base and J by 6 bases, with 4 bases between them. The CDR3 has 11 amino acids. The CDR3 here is CASSLGGEQYF. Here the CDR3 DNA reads TGTGCCAGCAGTTTAGGCGGCGAGCAGTACTTC.